The 11 T cell receptor beta chains below were found in one sample sequenced in a study of identical twins. Each CDR3 protein gets one entry after TCRdb re-called the 5' RACE reads with MiXCR. The sample lists 600,000 to 850,000 distinct CDR3 sequences; 15% to 20% were seen once. These same data were also listed under a study on T cells expressing NK-cell markers.

The sample was PBMCs. The receptor source for this set is a woman aged 18-35 years in good health.

The V call is TRBV12-3 or TRBV12-4, the J call TRBJ2-7; TRBD2 matches at 8 bases. V lost 5 bases and J lost 0; bases outside the gene matches: 15. The CDR3 contains 18 residues. The CDR3 sequence is CASSPRGGIAGSSYEQYF. The CDR3 DNA sequence: TGTGCCAGCAGTCCTCGGGGGGGCATAGCGGGAAGCTCCTACGAGCAGTACTTC.

V usage is TRBV9 and J usage is TRBJ1-1; D not resolved. V was pared by 4 bases and J by 3 bases, with 16 bases between. The CDR3 is 15 amino acids. The germline V gene has CDR1 SGDLS and CDR2 YYNGEE. This chain's CDR3 is CASSPHAGGYTEAFF. The CDR3 DNA reads TGTGCCAGCAGCCCACACGCAGGTGGGTACACTGAAGCTTTCTTT.

The chain links TRBV9 to TRBJ2-1; the D is unclear. CDR1 is SGDLS and CDR2 is YYNGEE in the germline V gene. The CDR3 length is 12 residues. V lost 10 bases, J lost 0 bases, and 8 bases lay in between. The CDR3 spells CAPTSSYNEQFF. The CDR3 coding sequence is TGTGCCCCTACGAGCTCCTACAATGAGCAGTTCTTC.

This clonotype was counted a few times. V and J are TRBV12-3 or TRBV12-4 and TRBJ1-6; 7 bases fit TRBD1. CDR3 length equals 14 residues. With V trimmed by 6 bases and J by 6 bases, 5 bases remained unmatched. The CDR3 sequence: CASSTGTVNSPLHF. As DNA, the CDR3 is TGTGCCAGCAGCACCGGGACAGTTAATTCACCCCTCCACTTT.

This clonotype was recorded a few times. The genes are TRBV7-2 and TRBJ2-7; a possible D gene is TRBD2 (6 bases). Germline V gene lookup returns CDR1 SGHTA and CDR2 FQGNSA. Trimming removed 7 bases at V and 3 bases at J, with 13 bases between. The CDR3 has 13 amino acids. The CDR3 region is CASTPLGGYEQYF. The CDR3 nucleotides read TGTGCCAGCACCCCCCTCGGGGGCTACGAGCAGTACTTC.

The V call is TRBV5-1, the J call TRBJ2-3; D might be TRBD1 (5 bases). Trimming shortened V by 0 bases and J by 3 bases, and 11 bases separated the two germline ends. Germline V lookup: CDR1 SGHRS, CDR2 YFSETQ. The CDR3 is 15 residues long. The CDR3 region is CASSLVQGGTDTQYF. CDR3 coding DNA: TGCGCCAGCAGCTTGGTCCAGGGCGGAACAGATACGCAGTATTTT. The full variable domain, with the rest looked up from reference TRBV5-1 and TRBJ2-3, is KAGVTQTPRYLIKTRGQQVTLSCSPISGHRSVSWYQQTPGQGLQFLFEYFSETQRNKGNFPGRFSGRQFSNSRSEMNVSTLELGDSALYLCASSLVQGGTDTQYFGPGTRLTVL.

This clonotype was seen at least ten times. The CDR3 sequence is CASSPGTRTYNEQFF. CDR3 DNA sequence: TGTGCCAGCTCACCCGGGACTAGGACATACAATGAGCAGTTCTTC. The chain combines TRBV12-3 or TRBV12-4 with TRBJ2-1, with 8 nucleotides matching TRBD2. The V segment lost 8 bases and the J segment 4 bases; nucleotides outside the gene matches: 10. This CDR3 has 15 amino acids.

The chain employs TRBV15 and TRBJ2-7; D might be TRBD1 (5 bases). Trimming shortened V by 0 bases and J by 3 bases, and 12 bases separated the two germline ends. This CDR3 has 15 residues. CDR1 is LNHNV and CDR2 is YYDKDF in the germline V gene (reference sequence). CDR3 loop: CATSRDWGLGYEQYF. The CDR3 DNA reads TGTGCCACCAGCAGAGATTGGGGCTTGGGCTACGAGCAGTACTTC.

This clonotype was observed many times. The chain has TRBV12-3 or TRBV12-4 and TRBJ2-1, with TRBD1 matching over 7 bases. Trimming at V came to 5 bases and at J to 9 bases, leaving 7 bases not matched to a gene. The CDR3 covers 13 residues. CDR3 bases: TGTGCCAGCAGTGTACAGGGGCAAGGTGAGCAGTTCTTC. This translates into CASSVQGQGEQFF.

This clonotype was recorded at least ten times. This chain links TRBV20-1 with TRBJ2-1; 10 bases are a match to TRBD2. This CDR3 contains 16 residues. Germline V gene sequence: CDR1 DFQATT, CDR2 SNEGSKA (reference sequence). After removal of 0 bases from V and 4 bases from J, the junction contained 6 bases not matched to a gene. The CDR3 region has the DNA TGCAGTGCTAGAGATCCCCTAGCGGGAGATTACAATGAGCAGTTCTTC. Residues: CSARDPLAGDYNEQFF.

In this sample, this clonotype turned up many times. V is TRBV5-1 and J is TRBJ2-6; D is undetermined. The CDR3 has 15 amino acids. CDR1 and CDR2 (germline): SGHRS, YFSETQ. V was pared by 0 bases and J by 0 bases, with 4 bases between. The CDR3 region is CASSLGFSGANVLTF. CDR3 DNA sequence: TGCGCCAGCAGCTTGGGCTTCTCTGGGGCCAACGTCCTGACTTTC. The whole variable domain, remainder taken from reference TRBV5-1 and TRBJ2-6, is KAGVTQTPRYLIKTRGQQVTLSCSPISGHRSVSWYQQTPGQGLQFLFEYFSETQRNKGNFPGRFSGRQFSNSRSEMNVSTLELGDSALYLCASSLGFSGANVLTFGAGSRLTVL.